This T cell receptor beta chain is from a study of chemoradiotherapy in HPV16-positive cancers. TCRdb's copy holds only in-frame clones and misses some; the assay was immunoSEQ multiplex PCR. The table includes roughly 34,000 clones, around 80% detected once. The CDR3 extends over 13 amino acids. V gave up 1 base and J gave up 4 bases, with 7 bases separating them. Germline lookup yields CDR1 KGHSH and CDR2 LQKENI. Sequencing used blood, obtained from a patient who underwent chemoradiotherapy. The clonotype originates from a human donor with HPV-associated anogenital cancer. V and J are TRBV18 and TRBJ1-2; weak D call: TRBD1 (6 bases). The CDR3 sequence: CASSPLDSYGYTF. DNA for the CDR3: TGTGCCAGCTCACCACTGGACAGCTATGGCTACACCTTC.